This TCR beta chain derives from a study of long-term antiretroviral therapy in people with HIV. Study conclusions and caveats: Within the repertoire, clones expanded before ART were dominant at all time points. There were no data on ART adherence, viral resistance or therapy changes, a gap that limits inferences about post-ART repertoire changes. The study found that diversity rose after ART but stayed below transplant donor controls. Compared with controls, HIV repertoires showed narrower CDR3 length ranges.

Samples were assayed with immunoSEQ v3.0 at survey level. Here immunoSEQ multiplex PCR was the method, and the copy in TCRdb shows in-frame clones only, minus some. This sample has roughly 14,000 clones, with almost 90% found just once. This CDR3 spans 12 amino acids. Per the germline V gene, CDR1 is SGHRS and CDR2 is YFSETQ. V lost 5 bases to trimming and J lost 6 bases; unmatched junction nucleotides: 2. Turning to this clone: No antigen is known for it.

The chain carries TRBV5-1 and TRBJ2-3; 8 positions agree with TRBD2. The origin of this receptor is a woman under 40 with HIV. The sequenced sample was unsorted PBMCs, obtained 2.3 years before starting antiretroviral therapy. CDR3 coding DNA: TGCGCCAGCAGAGCGGGGGAGGATACGCAGTATTTT. This translates into CASRAGEDTQYF.